This T cell receptor (beta chain) came from a study of cytomegalovirus exposure and HLA in healthy donors. Across the whole study: There were just under 400 genotyped donors. Of these, about 81% fell in the genetic ancestry cluster associated with self-reported Caucasian donors. Study outcomes and limitations: Presence/absence analysis assumed near-uniform sequencing depth across donors.

Points on this clone: Its antigen is not known.

Donors were nominally healthy when sampled, though unrecorded immune exposures were likely. The length of the CDR3 is 14 residues. V lost 2 bases and J 1 base, leaving 8 bases between the germline ends. The germline V gene has CDR1 MNHNS and CDR2 SASEGT. Primers: 60 Vbeta forward and 13 Jbeta reverse. Generated by immunoSEQ multiplex PCR, the TCRdb table keeps only in-frame clones and is missing some. The profile covers about 91,000 clones, with 64% appearing a single time and roughly 2.5% taken by the ten largest. The chain uses TRBV6-1 and TRBJ1-1, with D uncertain. Input material: PBMCs. The sequence was obtained from a human donor in good health. The CDR3 coding sequence is TGTGCCAGCAGTGAAAGTCCCAGGAACACTGAAGCTTTCTTT. It translates to CASSESPRNTEAFF.